The clone carrying this TCR beta chain was counted at least ten times. Its target is not known. The sample comes from a study of T cell repertoires in cytomegalovirus infection. Turning to the study itself: Evidence of both CMV infection and a matching HLA type came from public TCR beta signatures.

The study's findings and limits: HLA-C-restricted CMV-specific TCR beta clonotypes were dominant in the ex vivo response. Summed frequency of shared TCR beta families picked out CMV carriers who also had the relevant HLA.

TCRdb recomputed calls from the reads with MiXCR, one row per CDR3 protein. This sample yields about 76,000 distinct CDR3 sequences, of which around 3.4% are seen a single time; roughly 4.4% belongs to the top ten. The CDR3 length is 16 residues. Trimming took 4 bases from V and 1 from J, leaving 15 bases between them. Germline-derived CDR1 and CDR2 are KGHSH and LQKENI. This chain joins TRBV18 and TRBJ2-3, with a possible D match to TRBD1 (6 bases). The sequenced sample consisted of PBMCs. This receptor was identified in a human donor in good health (CMV status not recorded). Some clones in this sample may be carry-over from other donors' samples. This CDR3 is CASSLQGRAGTDTQYF. The CDR3 DNA sequence: TGTGCCAGCTCACTTCAGGGGCGTGCTGGCACAGATACGCAGTATTTT.